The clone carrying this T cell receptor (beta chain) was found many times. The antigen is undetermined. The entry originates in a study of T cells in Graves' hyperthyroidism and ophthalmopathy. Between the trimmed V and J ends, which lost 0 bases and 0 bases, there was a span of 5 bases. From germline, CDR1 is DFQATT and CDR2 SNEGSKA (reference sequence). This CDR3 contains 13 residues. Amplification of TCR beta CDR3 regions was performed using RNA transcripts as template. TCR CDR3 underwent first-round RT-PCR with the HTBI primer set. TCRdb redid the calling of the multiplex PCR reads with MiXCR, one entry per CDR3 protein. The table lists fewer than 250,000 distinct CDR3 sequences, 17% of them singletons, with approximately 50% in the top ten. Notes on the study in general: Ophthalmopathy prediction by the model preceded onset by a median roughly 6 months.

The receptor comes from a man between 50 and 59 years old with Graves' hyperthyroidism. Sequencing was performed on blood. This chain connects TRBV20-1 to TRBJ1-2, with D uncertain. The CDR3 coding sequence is TGCAGTGCTAGAGATGACGCTAACTATGGCTACACCTTC. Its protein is CSARDDANYGYTF.